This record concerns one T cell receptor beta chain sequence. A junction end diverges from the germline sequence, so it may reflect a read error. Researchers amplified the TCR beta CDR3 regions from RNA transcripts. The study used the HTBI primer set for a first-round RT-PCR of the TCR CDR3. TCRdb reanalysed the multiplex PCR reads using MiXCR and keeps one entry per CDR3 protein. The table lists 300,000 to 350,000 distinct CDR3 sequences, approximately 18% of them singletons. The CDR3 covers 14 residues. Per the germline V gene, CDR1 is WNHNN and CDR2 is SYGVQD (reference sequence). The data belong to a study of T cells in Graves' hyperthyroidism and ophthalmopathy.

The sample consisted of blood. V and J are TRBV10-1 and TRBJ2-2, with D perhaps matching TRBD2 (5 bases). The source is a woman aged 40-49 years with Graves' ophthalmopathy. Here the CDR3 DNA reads TGCGCCAGCCGCCAGGCTGCGACGGGTGGGGAGCTGTCTTTT. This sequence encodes CASRQAATGGELSF.